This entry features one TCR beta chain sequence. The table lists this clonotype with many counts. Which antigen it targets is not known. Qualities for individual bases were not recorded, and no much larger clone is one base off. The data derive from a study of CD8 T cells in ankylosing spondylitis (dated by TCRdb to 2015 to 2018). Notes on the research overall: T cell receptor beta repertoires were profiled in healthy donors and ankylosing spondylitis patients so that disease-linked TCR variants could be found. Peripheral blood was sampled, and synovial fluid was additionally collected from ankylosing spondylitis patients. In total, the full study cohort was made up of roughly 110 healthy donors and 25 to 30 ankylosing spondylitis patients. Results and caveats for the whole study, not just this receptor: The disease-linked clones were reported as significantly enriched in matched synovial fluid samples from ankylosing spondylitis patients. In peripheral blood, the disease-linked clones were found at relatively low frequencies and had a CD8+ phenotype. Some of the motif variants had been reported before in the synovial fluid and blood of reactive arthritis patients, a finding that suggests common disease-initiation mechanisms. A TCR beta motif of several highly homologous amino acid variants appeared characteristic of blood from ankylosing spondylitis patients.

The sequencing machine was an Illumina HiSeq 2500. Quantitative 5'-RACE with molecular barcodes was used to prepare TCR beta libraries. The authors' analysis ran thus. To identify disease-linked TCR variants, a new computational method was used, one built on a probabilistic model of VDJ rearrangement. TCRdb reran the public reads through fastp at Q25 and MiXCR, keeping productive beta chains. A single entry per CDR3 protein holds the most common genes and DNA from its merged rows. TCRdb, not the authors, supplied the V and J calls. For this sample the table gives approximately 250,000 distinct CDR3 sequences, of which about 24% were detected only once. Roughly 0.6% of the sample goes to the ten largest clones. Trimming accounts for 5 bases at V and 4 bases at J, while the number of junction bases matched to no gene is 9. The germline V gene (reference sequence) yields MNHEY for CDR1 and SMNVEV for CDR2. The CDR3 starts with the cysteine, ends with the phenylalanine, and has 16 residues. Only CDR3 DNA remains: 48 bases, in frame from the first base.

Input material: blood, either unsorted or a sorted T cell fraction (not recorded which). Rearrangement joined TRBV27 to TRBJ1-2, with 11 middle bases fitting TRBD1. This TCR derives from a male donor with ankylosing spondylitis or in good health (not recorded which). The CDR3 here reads CASSAVRTGGTYGYTF. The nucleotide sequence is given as TGTGCCAGCAGTGCCGTCCGGACAGGGGGCACCTATGGCTACACCTTC.